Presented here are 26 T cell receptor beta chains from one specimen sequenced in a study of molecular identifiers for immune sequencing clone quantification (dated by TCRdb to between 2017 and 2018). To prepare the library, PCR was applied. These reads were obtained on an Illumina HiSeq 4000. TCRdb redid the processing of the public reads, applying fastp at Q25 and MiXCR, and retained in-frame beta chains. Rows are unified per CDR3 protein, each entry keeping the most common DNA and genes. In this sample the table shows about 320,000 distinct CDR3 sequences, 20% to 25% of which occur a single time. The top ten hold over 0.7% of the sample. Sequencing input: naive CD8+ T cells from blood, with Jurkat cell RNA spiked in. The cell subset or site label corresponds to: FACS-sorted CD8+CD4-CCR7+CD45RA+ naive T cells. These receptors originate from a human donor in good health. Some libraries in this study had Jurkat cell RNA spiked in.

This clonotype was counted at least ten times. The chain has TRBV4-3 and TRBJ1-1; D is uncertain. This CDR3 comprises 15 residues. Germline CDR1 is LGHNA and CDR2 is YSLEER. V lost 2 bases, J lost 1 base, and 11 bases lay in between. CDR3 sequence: CASSQSNTKNTEAFF. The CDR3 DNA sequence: TGCGCCAGCAGCCAATCCAACACCAAGAACACTGAAGCTTTCTTT.

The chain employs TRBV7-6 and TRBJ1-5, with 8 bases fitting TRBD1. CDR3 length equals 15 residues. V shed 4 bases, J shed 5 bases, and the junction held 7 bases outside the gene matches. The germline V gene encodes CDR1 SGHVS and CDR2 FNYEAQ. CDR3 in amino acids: CASSSGQGGDQPQHF. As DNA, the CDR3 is TGTGCCAGCAGCTCAGGACAGGGTGGGGATCAGCCCCAGCATTTT.

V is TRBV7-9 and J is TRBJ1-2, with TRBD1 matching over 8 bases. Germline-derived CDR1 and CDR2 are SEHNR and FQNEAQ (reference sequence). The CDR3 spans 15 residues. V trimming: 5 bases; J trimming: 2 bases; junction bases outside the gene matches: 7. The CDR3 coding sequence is TGTGCCAGCAGCCGAGAAGGACAGGGCAACTATGGCTACACCTTC. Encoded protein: CASSREGQGNYGYTF. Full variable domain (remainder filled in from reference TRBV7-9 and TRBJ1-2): DTGVSQNPRHKITKRGQNVTFRCDPISEHNRLYWYRQTLGQGPEFLTYFQNEAQLEKSRLLSDRFSAERPKGSFSTLEIQRTEQGDSAMYLCASSREGQGNYGYTFGSGTRLTVV.

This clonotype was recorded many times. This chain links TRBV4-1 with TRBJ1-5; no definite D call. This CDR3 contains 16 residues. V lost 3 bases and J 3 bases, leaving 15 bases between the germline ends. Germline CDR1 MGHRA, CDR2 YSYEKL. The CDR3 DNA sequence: TGCGCCAGCAGCCAGACGGGCCCCGGGTACAATCAGCCCCAGCATTTT. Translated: CASSQTGPGYNQPQHF.

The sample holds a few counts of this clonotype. In DNA, the CDR3 is TGCGCCAGCAGCCAAGACTGGGACACCATGAACACCGGGGAGCTGTTTTTT. The encoded protein is CASSQDWDTMNTGELFF. The chain uses TRBV4-1 and TRBJ2-2; D is possibly TRBD1 (6 bases). The germline CDR1 and CDR2 sequences are MGHRA and YSYEKL. Trimming pared 0 bases from V and 1 base from J, leaving 12 bases between. The CDR3 loop spans 17 amino acids.

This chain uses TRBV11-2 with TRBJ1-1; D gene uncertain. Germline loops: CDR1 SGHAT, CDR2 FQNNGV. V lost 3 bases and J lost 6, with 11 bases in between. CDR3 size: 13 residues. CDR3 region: CASSFGSFPEAFF. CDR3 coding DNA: TGTGCCAGCAGCTTTGGGTCGTTTCCTGAAGCTTTCTTT. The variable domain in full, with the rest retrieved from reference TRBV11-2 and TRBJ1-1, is EAGVAQSPRYKIIEKRQSVAFWCNPISGHATLYWYQQILGQGPKLLIQFQNNGVVDDSQLPKDRFSAERLKGVDSTLKIQPAKLEDSAVYLCASSFGSFPEAFFGQGTRLTVV.

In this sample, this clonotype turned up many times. The CDR3 DNA sequence: TGTGCCAGCAGTTCGGGCCCCCGGGCTTTCTTT. Protein product: CASSSGPRAFF. This rearrangement joins TRBV12-3 or TRBV12-4 to TRBJ1-1; no definite D call. V was pared by 4 bases and J by 11 bases, with 11 bases between. CDR3 length: 11 amino acids.

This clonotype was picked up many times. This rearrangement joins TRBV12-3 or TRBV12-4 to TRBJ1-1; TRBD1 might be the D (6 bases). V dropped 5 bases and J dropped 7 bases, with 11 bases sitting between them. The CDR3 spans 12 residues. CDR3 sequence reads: CASSINRVEAFF. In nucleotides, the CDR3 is TGTGCCAGCAGTATTAACAGGGTTGAAGCTTTCTTT.

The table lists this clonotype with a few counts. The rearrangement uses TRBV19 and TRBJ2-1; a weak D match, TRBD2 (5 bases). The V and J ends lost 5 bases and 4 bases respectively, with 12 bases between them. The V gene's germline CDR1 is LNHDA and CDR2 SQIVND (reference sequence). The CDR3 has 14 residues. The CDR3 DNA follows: TGTGCCAGTAGTTCCTGGACTGTTTACAATGAGCAGTTCTTC. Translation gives CASSSWTVYNEQFF.

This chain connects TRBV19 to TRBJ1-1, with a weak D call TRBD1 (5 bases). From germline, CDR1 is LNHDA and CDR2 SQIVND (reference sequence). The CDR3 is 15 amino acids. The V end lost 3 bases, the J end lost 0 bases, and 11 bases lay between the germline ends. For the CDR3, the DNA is TGTGCCAGTAGTATTTCCCAGGGTTTGAACACTGAAGCTTTCTTT. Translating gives CASSISQGLNTEAFF.

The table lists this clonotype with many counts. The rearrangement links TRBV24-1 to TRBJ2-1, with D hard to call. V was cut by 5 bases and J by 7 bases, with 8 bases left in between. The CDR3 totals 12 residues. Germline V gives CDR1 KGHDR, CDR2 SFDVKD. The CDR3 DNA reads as TGTGCCACCAGTGCATGGCGGAATGAGCAGTTCTTC. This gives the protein CATSAWRNEQFF.

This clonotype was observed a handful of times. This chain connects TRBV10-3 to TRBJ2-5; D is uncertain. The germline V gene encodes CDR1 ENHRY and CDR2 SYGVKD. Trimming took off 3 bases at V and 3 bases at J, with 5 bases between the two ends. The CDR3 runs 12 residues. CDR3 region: CAISDEEETQYF. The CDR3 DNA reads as TGTGCCATCAGTGACGAAGAAGAGACCCAGTACTTC.

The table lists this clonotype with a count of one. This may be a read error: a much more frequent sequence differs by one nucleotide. In DNA form, the CDR3 reads TGTGCCAGCAGCTTGGGGCAAATCGCCTACGGGCAGTACTTC. This codes for CASSLGQIAYGQYF. The chain employs TRBV5-6 and TRBJ2-7; D gene ambiguous. The germline V gene encodes CDR1 SGHDT and CDR2 YYEEEE. The CDR3 runs 14 residues.

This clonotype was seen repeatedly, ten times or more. The CDR3 loop reads CASSSDREDGGNSPLHF. In DNA, the CDR3 is TGTGCCAGCAGCTCGGACAGGGAGGACGGGGGTAATTCACCCCTCCACTTT. The chain is built from TRBV13 and TRBJ1-6, with 8 positions matching TRBD1. The CDR3 totals 17 residues. After removal of 4 bases from V and 6 bases from J, the junction contained 11 bases not matched to a gene. Germline CDR1 PRHDT, CDR2 FYEKMQ (reference sequence).

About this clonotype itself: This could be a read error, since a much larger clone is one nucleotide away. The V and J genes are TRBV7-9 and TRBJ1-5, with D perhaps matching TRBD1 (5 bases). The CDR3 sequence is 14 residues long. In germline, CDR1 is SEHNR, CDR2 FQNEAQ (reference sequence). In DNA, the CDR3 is TGTGCCAGCAGCTCGGACAAGGCGGTTCAGTCCCAGCATTTT. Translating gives CASSSDKAVQSQHF.

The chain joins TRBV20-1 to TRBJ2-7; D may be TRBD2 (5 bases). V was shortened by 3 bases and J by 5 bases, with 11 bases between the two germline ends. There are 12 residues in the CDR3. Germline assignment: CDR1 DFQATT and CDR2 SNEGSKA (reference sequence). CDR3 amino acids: CSARDFTHEQYF. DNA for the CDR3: TGCAGTGCTAGGGACTTTACCCACGAGCAGTACTTC.

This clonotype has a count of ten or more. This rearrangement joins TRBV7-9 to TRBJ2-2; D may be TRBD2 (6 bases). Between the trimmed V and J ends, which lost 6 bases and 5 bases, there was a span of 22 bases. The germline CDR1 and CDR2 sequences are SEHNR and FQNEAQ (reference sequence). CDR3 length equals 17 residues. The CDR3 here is CASSLDPPGLRTGELFF. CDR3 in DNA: TGTGCCAGCAGTCTAGACCCGCCGGGACTCCGAACCGGGGAGCTGTTTTTT.

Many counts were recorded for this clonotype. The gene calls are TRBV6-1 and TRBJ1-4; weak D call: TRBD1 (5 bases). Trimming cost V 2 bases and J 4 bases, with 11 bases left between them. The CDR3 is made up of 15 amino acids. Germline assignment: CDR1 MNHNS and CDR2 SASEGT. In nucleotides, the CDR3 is TGTGCCAGCAGTGAACAGGAAAGGGGTAATGAAAAACTGTTTTTT. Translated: CASSEQERGNEKLFF.

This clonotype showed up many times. As DNA, the CDR3 is TGTGCCAGCAGACCCCAGGGGGCGCCCAAAGAGACCCAGTACTTC. The encoded protein is CASRPQGAPKETQYF. This sequence joins TRBV12-3 or TRBV12-4 and TRBJ2-5, with 8 bases that match TRBD1. The CDR3 is made up of 15 amino acids. V dropped 6 bases and J dropped 3; count of bases not matched to a gene: 9.

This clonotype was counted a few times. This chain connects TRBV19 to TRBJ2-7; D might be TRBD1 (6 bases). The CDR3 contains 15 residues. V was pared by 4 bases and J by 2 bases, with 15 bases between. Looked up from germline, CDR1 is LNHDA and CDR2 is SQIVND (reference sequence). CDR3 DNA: TGTGCCAGTAGTAGCCCAGAACAGGGCGCCTACGAGCAGTACTTC. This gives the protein CASSSPEQGAYEQYF.

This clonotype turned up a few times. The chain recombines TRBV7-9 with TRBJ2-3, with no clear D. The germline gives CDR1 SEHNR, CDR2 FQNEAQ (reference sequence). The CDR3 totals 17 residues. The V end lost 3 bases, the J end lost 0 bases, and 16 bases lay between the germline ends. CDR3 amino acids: CASSFLRYETSTDTQYF. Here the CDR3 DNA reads TGTGCCAGCAGCTTCCTAAGATACGAAACTAGCACAGATACGCAGTATTTT.

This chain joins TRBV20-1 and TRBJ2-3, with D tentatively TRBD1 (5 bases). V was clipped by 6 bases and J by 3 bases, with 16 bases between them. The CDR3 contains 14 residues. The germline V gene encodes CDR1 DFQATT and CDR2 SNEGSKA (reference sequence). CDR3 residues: CSATGRVDTDTQYF. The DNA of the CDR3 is TGCAGTGCCACGGGCAGGGTGGATACAGATACGCAGTATTTT.

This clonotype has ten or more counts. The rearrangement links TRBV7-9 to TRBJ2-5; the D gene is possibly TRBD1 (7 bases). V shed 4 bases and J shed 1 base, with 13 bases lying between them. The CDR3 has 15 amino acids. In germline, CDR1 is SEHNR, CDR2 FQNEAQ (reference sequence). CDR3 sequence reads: CASSSHQGGQETQYF. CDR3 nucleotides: TGTGCCAGCAGCTCACACCAGGGGGGCCAAGAGACCCAGTACTTC.

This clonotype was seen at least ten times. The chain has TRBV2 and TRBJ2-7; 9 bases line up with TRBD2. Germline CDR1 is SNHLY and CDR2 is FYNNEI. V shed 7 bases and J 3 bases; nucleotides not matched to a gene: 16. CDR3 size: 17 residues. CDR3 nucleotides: TGTGCCAGCAATGGAGCTAGCGGGAAAGTAGAGGGCTACGAGCAGTACTTC. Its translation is CASNGASGKVEGYEQYF.

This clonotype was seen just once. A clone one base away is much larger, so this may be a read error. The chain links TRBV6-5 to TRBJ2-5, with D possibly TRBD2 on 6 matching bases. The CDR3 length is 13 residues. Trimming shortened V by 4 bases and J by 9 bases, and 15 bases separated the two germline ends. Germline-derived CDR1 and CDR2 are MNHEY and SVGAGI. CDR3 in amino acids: CASSLSSVEAQYF. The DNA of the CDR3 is TGTGCCAGCAGTTTATCTAGCGTCGAGGCCCAGTACTTC.

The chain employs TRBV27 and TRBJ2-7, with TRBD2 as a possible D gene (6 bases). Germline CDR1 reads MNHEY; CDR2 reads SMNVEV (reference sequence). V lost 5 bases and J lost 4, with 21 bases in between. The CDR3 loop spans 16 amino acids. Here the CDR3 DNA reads TGTGCCAGCAGTCTGACCCGGGACTCGTTTCTGTACGAGCAGTACTTC. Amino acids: CASSLTRDSFLYEQYF.